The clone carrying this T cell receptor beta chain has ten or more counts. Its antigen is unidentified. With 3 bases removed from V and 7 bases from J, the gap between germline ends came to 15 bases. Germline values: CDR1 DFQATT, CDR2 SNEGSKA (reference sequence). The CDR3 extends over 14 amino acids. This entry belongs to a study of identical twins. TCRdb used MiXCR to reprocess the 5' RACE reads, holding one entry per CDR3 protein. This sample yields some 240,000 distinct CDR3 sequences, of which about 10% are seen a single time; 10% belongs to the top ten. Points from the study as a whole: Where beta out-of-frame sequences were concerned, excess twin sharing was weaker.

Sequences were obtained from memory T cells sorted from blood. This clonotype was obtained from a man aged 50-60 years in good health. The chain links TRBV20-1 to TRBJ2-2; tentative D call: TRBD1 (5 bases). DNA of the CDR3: TGCAGTGCTAGGACCGCAGGGAAAGGCGGGGAGCTGTTTTTT. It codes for CSARTAGKGGELFF.